This T cell receptor (beta chain) was sequenced in a study of T cells after somatic rescue of genetic block. The CDR3 is made up of 15 amino acids. Germline V gene sequence: CDR1 MNHNY, CDR2 SVGAGI (reference sequence). The V segment lost 0 bases and the J segment 5 bases; nucleotides outside the gene matches: 2. Method: immunoSEQ multiplex PCR; TCRdb's copy keeps in-frame clones and lacks some. The sample lists approximately 58,000 clones, more than 90% occurring once. The receptor was isolated from a child in the first two years of life. The V call is TRBV6-6, the J call TRBJ2-1; 9 bases are a match to TRBD2. The specimen sequenced was peripheral blood mononuclear cells (PBMCs). The CDR3 sequence: CASSYSLAGNNEQFF. The CDR3 DNA reads TGTGCCAGCAGTTACTCCCTAGCGGGGAACAATGAGCAGTTCTTC.